A single sample is the source of the 25 T cell receptor beta chains below, sequenced in a study of T cells in Graves' hyperthyroidism and ophthalmopathy. The investigators amplified TCR beta CDR3 regions from RNA transcripts. HTBI primers drove first-round RT-PCR of the TCR CDR3. TCRdb re-called the multiplex PCR reads with MiXCR, one entry per CDR3 protein. Of hundreds of thousands of distinct CDR3 sequences in the sample, about an eighth were seen once. Sequenced: blood. These receptors were collected from a man aged 50 or older with Graves' ophthalmopathy.

This clonotype turned up a few times. The chain employs TRBV3-1 and TRBJ2-5, with TRBD2 identical over 9 bases. Unmatched junction bases numbered 2, after V lost 0 bases and J lost 3 bases. This CDR3 has 15 residues. The V gene's germline CDR1 is LGHDT and CDR2 YNNKEL (reference sequence). DNA of the CDR3: TGTGCCAGCAGCCAAGAGCCTAGCGGGAAAGAGACCCAGTACTTC. Encoded protein: CASSQEPSGKETQYF.

This clonotype was observed at least ten times. CDR3 region: CASSPERTRYNEQFF. The CDR3 DNA is TGTGCCAGCAGCCCAGAGAGGACTAGGTACAATGAGCAGTTCTTC. The V gene is TRBV7-8, the J gene TRBJ2-1; 7 nucleotides match TRBD2. CDR3 length equals 15 residues. Losses at the gene ends were 5 bases for V and 4 bases for J; bases not matched to a gene: 8. Germline V CDR1 and CDR2: SGHVS, FQNEAQ.

The chain uses TRBV29-1 and TRBJ2-4; D may be TRBD2 (6 bases). The ends were cut back, 7 bases at V and 6 bases at J, with 19 bases in the middle. This CDR3 is 14 amino acids long. The germline CDR1 and CDR2 sequences are SQVTM and ANQGSEA. The CDR3, as DNA: TGCAGCGCCGTAGCGGACCGACCAAGAAACATTCAGTACTTC. This gives the protein CSAVADRPRNIQYF.

This clonotype showed up many times. The genes are TRBV20-1 and TRBJ2-7; a possible D gene is TRBD2 (6 bases). The CDR3 is 13 residues long. V was cut by 7 bases and J by 6 bases, with 19 bases left in between. Germline lookup yields CDR1 DFQATT and CDR2 SNEGSKA (reference sequence). The CDR3 is CSVLNGGSGEQYF. CDR3 nucleotide sequence: TGCAGTGTTCTAAATGGGGGGAGTGGCGAGCAGTACTTC.

This clonotype was observed many times. The V and J genes are TRBV28 and TRBJ2-7; weak D call: TRBD2 (5 bases). Germline CDR1 and CDR2: MDHEN and SYDVKM. Trimming took off 5 bases at V and 5 bases at J, with 16 bases between the two ends. The CDR3 loop spans 14 amino acids. The DNA for the CDR3 is TGTGCCAGCAGTCCCCCCCCGGGGATCAACGAGCAGTACTTC. Amino acids: CASSPPPGINEQYF. The whole variable domain, filled in from reference TRBV28 and TRBJ2-7, reads DVKVTQSSRYLVKRTGEKVFLECVQDMDHENMFWYRQDPGLGLRLIYFSYDVKMKEKGDIPEGYSVSREKKERFSLILESASTNQTSMYLCASSPPPGINEQYFGPGTRLTVT.

The chain couples TRBV6-5 to TRBJ2-1; TRBD1 agrees at 9 bases. The germline gives CDR1 MNHEY, CDR2 SVGAGI. V lost 2 bases, J lost 4 bases, and 6 bases stayed unmatched. The CDR3 extends over 16 amino acids. The CDR3, as DNA: TGTGCCAGCAGTTACCCGACAGGGGGATTGTACAATGAGCAGTTCTTC. Protein product: CASSYPTGGLYNEQFF.

This clonotype was observed at least ten times. The chain uses TRBV2 and TRBJ2-5; maybe TRBD2 (6 bases). The CDR3 has 14 residues. From germline, CDR1 is SNHLY and CDR2 FYNNEI. V lost 11 bases, J lost 4 bases, and 20 bases lay in between. Here the CDR3 DNA reads TGTGCCTTCCAGTTGACAGTCGGGGGAGAGACCCAGTACTTC. It codes for CAFQLTVGGETQYF.

This clonotype was counted ten times or more. The chain joins TRBV27 to TRBJ2-3; TRBD2 might be the D (6 bases). The ends were cut back, 6 bases at V and 3 bases at J, with 13 bases in the middle. CDR1 MNHEY and CDR2 SMNVEV come from the germline V gene (reference sequence). The CDR3 totals 14 residues. The CDR3 bases are TGTGCCAGCAGACGGGAGTGGTCGACAGATACGCAGTATTTT. It is translated as CASRREWSTDTQYF.

This clonotype was seen only a few times. V usage is TRBV6-1 and J usage is TRBJ1-1; a weak D match, TRBD1 (5 bases). In germline, CDR1 is MNHNS, CDR2 SASEGT. Trimming left V 7 bases short and J 5 bases short, with 14 bases between. The CDR3 is made up of 13 amino acids. The CDR3 loop reads CASTQQEWTEAFF. As DNA, the CDR3 is TGTGCCAGCACCCAACAGGAGTGGACTGAAGCTTTCTTT.

This clonotype was counted between two and nine times. The chain joins TRBV3-1 to TRBJ2-7, with 7 positions matching TRBD1. Germline loops: CDR1 LGHDT, CDR2 YNNKEL (reference sequence). Trimming cost V 2 bases and J 4 bases; bases outside gene matches: 5. The CDR3 sequence is 14 residues long. The CDR3 loop reads CASSQHGQAYEQYF. The CDR3 DNA follows: TGTGCCAGCAGCCAACACGGACAGGCTTACGAGCAGTACTTC.

Comment on this clonotype: A much larger clone sits a single nucleotide away, making a read error possible. The rearrangement joins TRBV11-2 to TRBJ2-1; D perhaps matches TRBD2 (5 bases). CDR3 size: 15 residues. Trimming removed 6 bases at V and 3 bases at J, with 15 bases between. Germline CDR1 is SGHAT and CDR2 is FQNNGV. CDR3 coding DNA: TGTGCCAGCAGGGTGGGGAGCGAAATCTACAATGAGCAGTTCTTC. Translation: CASRVGSEIYNEQFF.

There are many counts of this clonotype. This chain uses TRBV20-1 with TRBJ1-5; no clear D gene. Per the germline V gene, CDR1 is DFQATT and CDR2 is SNEGSKA (reference sequence). This CDR3 comprises 14 residues. V lost 1 base to trimming and J lost 7 bases, with 14 bases between them. CDR3 sequence (DNA): TGCAGTGCTAGAGTTTTGGGAGTGGGCCAGCCCCAGCATTTT. It translates to CSARVLGVGQPQHF.

The chain carries TRBV6-6 and TRBJ2-7; the D gene is possibly TRBD1 (5 bases). This CDR3 contains 16 residues. Germline V gene lookup returns CDR1 MNHNY and CDR2 SVGAGI (reference sequence). Trimming removed 0 bases at V and 6 bases at J, with 18 bases between. For the CDR3, the DNA is TGTGCCAGCAGTTACTCGATAAGGGGAAGAGAAGGCGAGCAGTACTTC. It yields the protein CASSYSIRGREGEQYF.

The sample holds many counts of this clonotype. The genes are TRBV12-3 or TRBV12-4 and TRBJ2-3, with 7 bases identical to TRBD1. The CDR3 totals 16 residues. Trimming took 4 bases from V and 0 from J; bases not matched to a gene: 7. CDR3 nucleotide sequence: TGTGCCAGCAGTTACGGGGACAGATCTAGCACAGATACGCAGTATTTT. Translating it yields CASSYGDRSSTDTQYF.

This clonotype has a count of ten or more. The chain recombines TRBV24-1 with TRBJ1-2; 10 bases are a match to TRBD1. The J segment lost 9 bases and the V segment lost 4 bases, leaving 4 bases of the junction unmatched. The CDR3 covers 13 residues. Germline V gene data show CDR1 as KGHDR and CDR2 as SFDVKD. Written as DNA, the CDR3 is TGTGCCACCAGTGAAAGACAGGGGGCAAGCTACACCTTC. It encodes CATSERQGASYTF.

Ten or more counts support this clonotype. V usage is TRBV7-9 and J usage is TRBJ2-1; TRBD2 aligns across 10 bases. The CDR3 consists of 15 residues. With V trimmed by 5 bases and J by 7 bases, 8 bases remained unmatched. Germline values: CDR1 SEHNR, CDR2 FQNEAQ (reference sequence). For the CDR3, the DNA is TGTGCCAGCAGCCATGAACCGGGACTAGCGAATGAGCAGTTCTTC. Protein sequence: CASSHEPGLANEQFF.

In its sample, this clonotype was seen many times. The chain couples TRBV7-2 to TRBJ2-7; 9 nucleotides align to TRBD2. Trimming took 1 base from V and 0 from J; bases not matched to a gene: 10. Germline V gene lookup returns CDR1 SGHTA and CDR2 FQGNSA. The CDR3 consists of 18 residues. The CDR3 is CASSLVGGGLAGSYEQYF. CDR3 bases: TGTGCCAGCAGCTTAGTAGGAGGGGGACTAGCAGGCTCCTACGAGCAGTACTTC.

This clonotype showed up many times. The rearrangement joins TRBV20-1 to TRBJ2-1, with D unclear. Trimming removed 5 bases at V and 0 bases at J, with 11 bases between. This CDR3 is 14 amino acids long. The germline gives CDR1 DFQATT, CDR2 SNEGSKA (reference sequence). CDR3 amino acids: CSAGKTHSYNEQFF. The CDR3 DNA sequence: TGCAGTGCTGGAAAAACGCACTCCTACAATGAGCAGTTCTTC.

This clonotype was counted a few times. The chain has TRBV5-5 and TRBJ2-3, with D possibly matching TRBD2 (5 bases). Germline V gene sequence: CDR1 SGHKS, CDR2 YYEKEE (reference sequence). The CDR3 covers 16 residues. Trimming took 5 bases from V and 2 from J, leaving 18 bases between them. CDR3 protein: CASSYLRERITDTQYF. CDR3 bases: TGTGCCAGCAGTTATCTACGCGAGCGGATCACAGATACGCAGTATTTT. Variable domain in full (rest from reference TRBV5-5 and TRBJ2-3): DAGVTQSPTHLIKTRGQQVTLRCSPISGHKSVSWYQQVLGQGPQFIFQYYEKEERGRGNFPDRFSARQFPNYSSELNVNALLLGDSALYLCASSYLRERITDTQYFGPGTRLTVL.

There are many counts of this clonotype. This rearrangement joins TRBV5-6 to TRBJ2-3, with 9 positions matching TRBD2. V shed 4 bases and J 4 bases; nucleotides not matched to a gene: 7. This CDR3 spans 15 amino acids. CDR1 is SGHDT and CDR2 is YYEEEE in the germline V gene. The CDR3 region has the DNA TGTGCCAGCAGCGATGGCGGACTAGCGCCAGATACGCAGTATTTT. It is translated as CASSDGGLAPDTQYF.

The chain uses TRBV7-2 and TRBJ2-7; D unclear. Trimming removed 2 bases from V and 3 bases from J, with 14 bases in between. This CDR3 comprises 15 residues. Germline assignment: CDR1 SGHTA and CDR2 FQGNSA. The CDR3 region is CASSLIRRSNYEQYF. The CDR3 nucleotides read TGTGCCAGCAGCTTAATTCGACGGAGTAACTACGAGCAGTACTTC.

In this sample, this clonotype turned up many times. This chain uses TRBV19 with TRBJ2-7, with TRBD2 matching over 8 bases. The ends lost 5 bases at V and 0 bases at J; junction bases unmatched: 3. The CDR3 has 14 amino acids. CDR1 and CDR2 from the germline V gene are LNHDA and SQIVND (reference sequence). The CDR3 sequence is CASSVTSGSYEQYF. DNA for the CDR3: TGTGCCAGTAGTGTAACTAGCGGCTCCTACGAGCAGTACTTC.

The table lists this clonotype with many counts. This chain links TRBV5-1 with TRBJ2-1; 10 positions match TRBD1. Trimming removed 4 bases from V and 8 bases from J; junction bases left unmatched: 9. The CDR3 sequence is 15 residues long. CDR1 and CDR2 from the germline V gene are SGHRS and YFSETQ. CDR3 residues: CASSVGDRGFHEQFF. CDR3 nucleotide sequence: TGCGCCAGCAGCGTGGGGGACAGGGGTTTCCATGAGCAGTTCTTC.

Note on this clonotype: With a much larger clone just one base away, this may be a read error. V gene TRBV5-1 combines with J gene TRBJ1-4, with a tentative D call TRBD1 (6 bases). CDR1 and CDR2 from the germline V gene are SGHRS and YFSETQ. The CDR3 is made up of 15 amino acids. CDR3 region: CASRLGGQLIEKLFF. CDR3 in DNA: TGCGCCAGCAGATTGGGAGGACAGTTGATTGAAAAACTGTTTTTT.

Many counts were recorded for this clonotype. V and J are TRBV2 and TRBJ2-7; a weak D match, TRBD2 (6 bases). This CDR3 comprises 13 residues. Trimming took off 0 bases at V and 7 bases at J, with 10 bases between the two ends. Germline V gene data show CDR1 as SNHLY and CDR2 as FYNNEI. CDR3 sequence: CASSEALRGEQYF. The CDR3 DNA sequence: TGTGCCAGCAGTGAAGCGCTACGGGGGGAGCAGTACTTC.